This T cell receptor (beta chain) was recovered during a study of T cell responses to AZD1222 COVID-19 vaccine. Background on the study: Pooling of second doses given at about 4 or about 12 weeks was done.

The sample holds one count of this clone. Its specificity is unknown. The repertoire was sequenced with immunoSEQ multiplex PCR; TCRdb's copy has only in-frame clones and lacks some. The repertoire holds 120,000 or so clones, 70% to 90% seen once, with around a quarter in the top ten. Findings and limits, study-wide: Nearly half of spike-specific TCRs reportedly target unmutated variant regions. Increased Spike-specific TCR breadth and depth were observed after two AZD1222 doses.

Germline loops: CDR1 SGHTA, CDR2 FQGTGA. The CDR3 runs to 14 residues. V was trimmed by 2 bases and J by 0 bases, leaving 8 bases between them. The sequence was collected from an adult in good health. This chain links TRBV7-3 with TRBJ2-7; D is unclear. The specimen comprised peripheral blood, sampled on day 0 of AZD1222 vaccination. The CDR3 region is CASSLAGHSYEQYF. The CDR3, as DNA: TGTGCCAGCAGCTTAGCCGGGCACTCCTACGAGCAGTACTTC.